This T cell receptor beta chain emerged from a study of CD8+ T cells in alopecia areata. The CDR3 is 15 amino acids. Germline loops: CDR1 MNHEY, CDR2 SVGAGI. J was trimmed by 1 base and V by 5 bases; bases with no gene match: 6. It was cDNA, reverse transcribed from extracted RNA, that served as the sequencing template. Sequencing was performed with immunoSEQ multiplex PCR; in TCRdb, only in-frame clones are kept and a portion is missing. Here the sample spans about 180,000 clones, roughly 60% being singletons. Treatment of the sample: oral pan-JAK inhibitor, 5-10 mg twice daily. The sample was CD4+ T cells sorted from blood, taken at approximately week 61, from a patient treated with tofacitinib. The source is a human donor with alopecia areata. The chain has TRBV6-5 and TRBJ1-1, with 8 bases identical to TRBD1. CDR3 nucleotides: TGTGCCAGCAGTCCATGGGACAGGACGAACACTGAAGCTTTCTTT. Translating gives CASSPWDRTNTEAFF.